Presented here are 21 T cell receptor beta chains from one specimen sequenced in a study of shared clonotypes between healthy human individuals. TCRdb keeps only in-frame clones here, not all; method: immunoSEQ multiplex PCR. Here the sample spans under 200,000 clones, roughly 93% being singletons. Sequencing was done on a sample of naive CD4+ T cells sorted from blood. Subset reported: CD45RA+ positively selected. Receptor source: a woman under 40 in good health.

CDR3 loop: CASSSLSGWGEQYF. CDR3 DNA sequence: TGTGCCAGCAGCTCTCTCTCGGGGTGGGGCGAGCAGTACTTC. The chain uses TRBV5-4 and TRBJ2-7, with TRBD2 as a possible D gene (5 bases). With 3 bases removed from V and 6 bases from J, the gap between germline ends came to 16 bases. Per the germline V gene, CDR1 is SGHNT and CDR2 is YYREEE (reference sequence). The CDR3 spans 14 residues.

CDR3 region: CASSKDCRGQYF. DNA of the CDR3: TGTGCCAGCAGCAAAGACTGTAGAGGGCAGTACTTC. The chain employs TRBV21-1 and TRBJ2-5; TRBD2, the table's D call, lacks a check against the DNA. TRBV21-1 has pseudogene status. The CDR3 is 12 residues long.

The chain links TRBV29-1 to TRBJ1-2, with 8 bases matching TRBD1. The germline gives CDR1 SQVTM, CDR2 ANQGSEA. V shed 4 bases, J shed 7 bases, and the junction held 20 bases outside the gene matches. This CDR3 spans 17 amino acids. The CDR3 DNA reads TGCAGCGTTGTTTATATGGCAGGGGGCGAGTATTCGGGTGGCTACACCTTC. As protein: CSVVYMAGGEYSGGYTF.

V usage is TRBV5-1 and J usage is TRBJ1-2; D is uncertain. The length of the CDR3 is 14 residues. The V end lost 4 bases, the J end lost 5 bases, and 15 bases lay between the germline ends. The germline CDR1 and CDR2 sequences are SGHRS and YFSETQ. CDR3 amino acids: CASSATLDPYGYTF. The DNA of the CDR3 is TGCGCCAGCAGCGCCACCTTGGACCCGTATGGCTACACCTTC. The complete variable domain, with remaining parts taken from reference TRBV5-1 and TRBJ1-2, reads KAGVTQTPRYLIKTRGQQVTLSCSPISGHRSVSWYQQTPGQGLQFLFEYFSETQRNKGNFPGRFSGRQFSNSRSEMNVSTLELGDSALYLCASSATLDPYGYTFGSGTRLTVV.

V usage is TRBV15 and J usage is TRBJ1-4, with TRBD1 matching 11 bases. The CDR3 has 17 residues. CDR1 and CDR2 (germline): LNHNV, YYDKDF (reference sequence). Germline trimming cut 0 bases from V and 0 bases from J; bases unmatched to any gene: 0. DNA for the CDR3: TGTGCCACCAGCAGAGAGGGACAGGGGGCAACTAATGAAAAACTGTTTTTT. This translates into CATSREGQGATNEKLFF.

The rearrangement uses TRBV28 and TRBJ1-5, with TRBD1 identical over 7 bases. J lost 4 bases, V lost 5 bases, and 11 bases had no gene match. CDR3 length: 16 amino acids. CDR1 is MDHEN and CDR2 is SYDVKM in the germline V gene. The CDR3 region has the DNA TGTGCCAGCAGTCTTCCACAACAGGGGTTAAATCAGCCCCAGCATTTT. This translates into CASSLPQQGLNQPQHF.

Written as DNA, the CDR3 is TGTGCCAGCAGCCAAACCGGCCCCCAGAGGGAGGCCCGCTCTGGAAACACCATATATTTT. Translated: CASSQTGPQREARSGNTIYF. The J gene is TRBJ1-3, the V gene TRBV4-2; D gene unclear. The V end lost 2 bases, the J end lost 0 bases, and 23 bases lay between the germline ends. The germline V gene encodes CDR1 LGHNA and CDR2 YNFKEQ. The length of the CDR3 is 20 residues.

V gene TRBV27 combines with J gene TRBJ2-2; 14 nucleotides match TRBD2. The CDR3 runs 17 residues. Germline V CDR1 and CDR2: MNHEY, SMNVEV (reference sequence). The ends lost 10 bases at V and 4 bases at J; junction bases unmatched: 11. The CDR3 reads CAKQGLAGVRCTGELFF. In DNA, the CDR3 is TGTGCCAAGCAGGGACTAGCGGGAGTCCGGTGCACCGGGGAGCTGTTTTTT.

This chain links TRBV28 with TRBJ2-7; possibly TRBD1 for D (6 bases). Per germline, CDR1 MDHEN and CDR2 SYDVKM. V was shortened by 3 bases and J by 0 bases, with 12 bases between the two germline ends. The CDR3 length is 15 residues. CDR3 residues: CASSFPGQSSYEQYF. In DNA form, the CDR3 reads TGTGCCAGCAGTTTTCCGGGACAAAGCTCCTACGAGCAGTACTTC.

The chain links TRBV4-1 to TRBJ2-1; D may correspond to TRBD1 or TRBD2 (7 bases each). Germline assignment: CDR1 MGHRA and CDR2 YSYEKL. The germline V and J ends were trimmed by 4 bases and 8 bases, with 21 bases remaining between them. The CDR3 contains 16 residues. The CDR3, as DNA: TGCGCCAGCAGCCTCAGGACAGGCCCTCGGGGGGATGAGCAGTTCTTC. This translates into CASSLRTGPRGDEQFF.

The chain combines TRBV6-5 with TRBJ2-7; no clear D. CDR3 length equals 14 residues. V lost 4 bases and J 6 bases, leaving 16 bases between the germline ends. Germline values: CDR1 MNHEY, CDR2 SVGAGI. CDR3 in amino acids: CASSWTLLDGEQYF. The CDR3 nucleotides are TGTGCCAGCAGTTGGACCCTCCTCGACGGCGAGCAGTACTTC.

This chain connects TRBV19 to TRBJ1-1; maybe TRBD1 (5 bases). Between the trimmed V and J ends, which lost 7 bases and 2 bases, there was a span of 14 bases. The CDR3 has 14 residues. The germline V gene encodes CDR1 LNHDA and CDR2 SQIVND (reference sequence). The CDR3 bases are TGTGCCAGTACCCAGGGACGGGCAAACACTGAAGCTTTCTTT. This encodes CASTQGRANTEAFF.

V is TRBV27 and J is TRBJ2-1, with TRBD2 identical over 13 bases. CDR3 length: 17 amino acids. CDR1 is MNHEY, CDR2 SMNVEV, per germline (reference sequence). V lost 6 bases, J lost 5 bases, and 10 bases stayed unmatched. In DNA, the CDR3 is TGTGCCAGCAGGCCTTCCGTAGGGACTAGCGGGGACAATGAGCAGTTCTTC. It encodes CASRPSVGTSGDNEQFF.

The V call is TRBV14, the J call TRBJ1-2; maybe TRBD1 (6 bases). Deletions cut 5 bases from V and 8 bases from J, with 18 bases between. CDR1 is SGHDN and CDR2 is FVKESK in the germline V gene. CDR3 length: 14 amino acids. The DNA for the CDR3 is TGTGCCAGCAGCAAGGGCACAGGGAGTCGGGGCTACACCTTC. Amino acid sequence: CASSKGTGSRGYTF.

The CDR3 region is CASSGQGPTYEQYF. The CDR3 bases are TGTGCCAGCAGTGGACAGGGGCCCACCTACGAGCAGTACTTC. The rearrangement joins TRBV2 to TRBJ2-7; 8 bases fit TRBD1. With 4 bases clipped from V and 2 bases from J, the junction kept 4 bases outside the gene matches. Germline V lookup: CDR1 SNHLY, CDR2 FYNNEI. This CDR3 has 14 amino acids.

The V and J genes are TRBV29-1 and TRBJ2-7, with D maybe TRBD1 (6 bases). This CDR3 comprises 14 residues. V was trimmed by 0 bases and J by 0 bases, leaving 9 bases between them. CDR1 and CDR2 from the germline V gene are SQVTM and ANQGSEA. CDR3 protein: CSVEEGAPSYEQYF. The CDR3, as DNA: TGCAGCGTTGAAGAGGGGGCCCCCTCCTACGAGCAGTACTTC.

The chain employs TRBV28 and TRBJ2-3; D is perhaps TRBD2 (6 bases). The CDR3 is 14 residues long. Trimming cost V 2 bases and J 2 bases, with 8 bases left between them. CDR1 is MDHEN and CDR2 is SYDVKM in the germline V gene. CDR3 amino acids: CASSLAGYTDTQYF. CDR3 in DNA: TGTGCCAGCAGTTTAGCGGGATACACAGATACGCAGTATTTT.

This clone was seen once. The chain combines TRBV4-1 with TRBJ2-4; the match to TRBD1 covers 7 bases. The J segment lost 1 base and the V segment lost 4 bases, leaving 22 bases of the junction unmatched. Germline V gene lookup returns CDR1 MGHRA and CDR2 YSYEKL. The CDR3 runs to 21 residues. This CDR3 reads CASSRTRDRDTSQLAKNIQYF. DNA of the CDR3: TGCGCCAGCAGCCGCACCCGGGACAGAGACACTTCCCAGTTGGCCAAAAACATTCAGTACTTC.

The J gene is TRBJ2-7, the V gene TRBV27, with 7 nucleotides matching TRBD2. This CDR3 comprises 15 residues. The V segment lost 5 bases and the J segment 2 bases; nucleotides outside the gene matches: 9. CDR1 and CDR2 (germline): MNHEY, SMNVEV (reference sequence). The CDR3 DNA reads TGTGCCAGCAGTCGTGGGAGCGGGACGCCCTACGAGCAGTACTTC. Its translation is CASSRGSGTPYEQYF.

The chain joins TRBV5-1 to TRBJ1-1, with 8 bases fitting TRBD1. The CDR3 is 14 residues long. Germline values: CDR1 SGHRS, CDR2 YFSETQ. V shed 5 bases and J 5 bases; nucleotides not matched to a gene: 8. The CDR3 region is CASRNRGESTEAFF. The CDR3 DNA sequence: TGCGCCAGCAGGAACAGGGGGGAAAGTACTGAAGCTTTCTTT.

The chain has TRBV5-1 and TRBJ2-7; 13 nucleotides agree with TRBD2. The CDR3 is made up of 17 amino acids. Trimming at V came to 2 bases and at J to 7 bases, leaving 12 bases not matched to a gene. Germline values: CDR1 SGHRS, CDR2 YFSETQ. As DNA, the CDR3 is TGCGCCAGCAGCTTTTTGGGGACTAGCGGGAACCTAGAGGAGCAGTACTTC. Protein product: CASSFLGTSGNLEEQYF.